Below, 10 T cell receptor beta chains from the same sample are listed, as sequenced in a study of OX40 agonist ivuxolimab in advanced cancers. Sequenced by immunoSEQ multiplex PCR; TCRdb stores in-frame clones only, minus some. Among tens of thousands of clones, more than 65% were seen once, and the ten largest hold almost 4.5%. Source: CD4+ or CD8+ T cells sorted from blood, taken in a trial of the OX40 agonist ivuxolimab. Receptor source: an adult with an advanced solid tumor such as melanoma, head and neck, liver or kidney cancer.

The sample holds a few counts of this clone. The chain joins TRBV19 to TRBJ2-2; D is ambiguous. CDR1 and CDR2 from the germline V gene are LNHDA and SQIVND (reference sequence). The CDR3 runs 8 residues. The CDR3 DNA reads TGTGCGGCCGGGGAGCTGTTTTTT. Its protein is CAAGELFF.

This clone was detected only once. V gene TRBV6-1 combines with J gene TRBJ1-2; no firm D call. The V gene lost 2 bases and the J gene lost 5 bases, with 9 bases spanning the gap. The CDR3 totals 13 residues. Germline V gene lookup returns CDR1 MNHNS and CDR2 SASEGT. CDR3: CASSENLLYGYTF. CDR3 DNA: TGTGCCAGCAGTGAAAATCTGTTGTATGGCTACACCTTC.

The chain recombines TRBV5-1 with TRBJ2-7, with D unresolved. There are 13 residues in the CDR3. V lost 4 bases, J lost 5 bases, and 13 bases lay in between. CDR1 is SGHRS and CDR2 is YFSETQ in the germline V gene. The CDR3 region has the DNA TGCGCCAGCAGCCCTAGTCTCAAGAACGAGCAGTACTTC. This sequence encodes CASSPSLKNEQYF.

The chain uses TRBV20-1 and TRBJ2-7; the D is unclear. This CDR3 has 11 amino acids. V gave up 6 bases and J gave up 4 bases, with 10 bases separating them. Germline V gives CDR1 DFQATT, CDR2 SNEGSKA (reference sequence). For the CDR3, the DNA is TGCAGTGCCGCTATGAGGTACGAGCAGTACTTC. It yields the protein CSAAMRYEQYF.

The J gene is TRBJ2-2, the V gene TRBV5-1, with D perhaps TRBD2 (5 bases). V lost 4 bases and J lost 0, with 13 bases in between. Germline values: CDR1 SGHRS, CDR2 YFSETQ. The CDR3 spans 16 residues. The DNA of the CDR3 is TGCGCCAGCAGCATTTCGGGAACACCGAACACCGGGGAGCTGTTTTTT. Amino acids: CASSISGTPNTGELFF.

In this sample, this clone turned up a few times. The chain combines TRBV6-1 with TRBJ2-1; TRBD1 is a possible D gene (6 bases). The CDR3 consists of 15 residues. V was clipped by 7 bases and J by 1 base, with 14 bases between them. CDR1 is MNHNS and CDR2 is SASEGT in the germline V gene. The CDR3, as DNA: TGTGCCAGCACCTCGGACAGCCCGTCCTACAATGAGCAGTTCTTC. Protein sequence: CASTSDSPSYNEQFF.

DNA of the CDR3: TGTGCCAGCAGCTTAGAGTGGGCAGCCTCCTACGAGCAGTACTTC. Amino acids: CASSLEWAASYEQYF. The chain couples TRBV7-2 to TRBJ2-7, with D uncertain. V shed 1 base and J shed 0 bases, with 10 bases lying between them. The CDR3 consists of 15 residues. Germline V CDR1 and CDR2: SGHTA, FQGNSA.

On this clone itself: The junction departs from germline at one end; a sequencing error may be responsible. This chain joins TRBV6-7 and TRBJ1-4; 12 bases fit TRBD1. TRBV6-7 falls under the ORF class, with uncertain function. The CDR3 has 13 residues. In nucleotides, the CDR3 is TGTGCCACCATTCCGGGACAGGGGGCTTTAAGGATTTTT. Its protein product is CATIPGQGALRIF.

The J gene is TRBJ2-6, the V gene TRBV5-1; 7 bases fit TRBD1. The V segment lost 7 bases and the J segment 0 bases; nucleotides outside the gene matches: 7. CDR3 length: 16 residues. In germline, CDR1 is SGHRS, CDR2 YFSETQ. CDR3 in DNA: TGCGCCAGCTTTGACAGGGATCCCTCTGGGGCCAACGTCCTGACTTTC. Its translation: CASFDRDPSGANVLTF.

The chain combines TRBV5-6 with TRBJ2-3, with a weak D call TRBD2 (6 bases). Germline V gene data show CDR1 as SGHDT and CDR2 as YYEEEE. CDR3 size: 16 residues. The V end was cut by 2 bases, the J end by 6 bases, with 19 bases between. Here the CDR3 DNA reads TGTGCCAGCAGCTTTGGTCGGGGGATAGTAGCCGATACGCAGTATTTT. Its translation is CASSFGRGIVADTQYF.